The 5 T cell receptor beta chains presented below share a single source sample, sequenced in a study of T cell changes during pregnancy in multiple sclerosis. TCRdb's copy holds only in-frame clones and misses some; the assay was immunoSEQ multiplex PCR. The table shows fewer than 25,000 clones, with 85% to 90% occurring only once. The sample was CD4+ T cells from peripheral blood mononuclear cells, taken in the second trimester of pregnancy. These TCRs come from a female donor in good health, enrolled as a control in a pregnancy study.

The V call is TRBV5-1, the J call TRBJ2-6, with D unclear. The CDR3 sequence is 14 residues long. Germline CDR1 and CDR2: SGHRS and YFSETQ. V gave up 1 base and J gave up 2 bases, with 4 bases separating them. CDR3 region: CASSLNTGANVLTF. The CDR3 region has the DNA TGCGCCAGCAGCTTGAATACTGGGGCCAACGTCCTGACTTTC. Together with reference TRBV5-1 and TRBJ2-6, the CDR3 gives the full variable domain: KAGVTQTPRYLIKTRGQQVTLSCSPISGHRSVSWYQQTPGQGLQFLFEYFSETQRNKGNFPGRFSGRQFSNSRSEMNVSTLELGDSALYLCASSLNTGANVLTFGAGSRLTVL.

This clone was seen only a few times. The CDR3: CASSDSDRNTEAFF. The CDR3 region has the DNA TGTGCCAGCAGTGACTCGGACAGAAACACTGAAGCTTTCTTT. The V and J genes are TRBV6-4 and TRBJ1-1; D is possibly TRBD1 (6 bases). CDR3 size: 14 residues. Trimming stripped 0 bases from V and 2 bases from J, with 7 bases between. CDR1 and CDR2 from the germline V gene are MRHNA and SNTAGT.

This sequence joins TRBV5-1 and TRBJ1-1; D gene unclear. CDR1 and CDR2 from the germline V gene are SGHRS and YFSETQ. Trimming left V 0 bases short and J 1 base short, with 10 bases between. This CDR3 is 15 amino acids long. The CDR3 DNA is TGCGCCAGCAGCTTGGCCCGGGAGACGAACACTGAAGCTTTCTTT. This translates into CASSLARETNTEAFF.

This chain uses TRBV7-9 with TRBJ1-3; 7 bases are a match to TRBD1. J lost 1 base, V lost 0 bases, and 0 bases had no gene match. The CDR3 sequence is 15 residues long. Per the germline V gene, CDR1 is SEHNR and CDR2 is FQNEAQ (reference sequence). CDR3 sequence: CASSLATGSGNTIYF. CDR3 DNA: TGTGCCAGCAGCTTAGCGACAGGGTCTGGAAACACCATATATTTT.

The gene calls are TRBV7-2 and TRBJ2-7, with 9 bases matching TRBD1. Germline CDR1 SGHTA, CDR2 FQGNSA. V gave up 3 bases and J gave up 3 bases; unmatched junction bases: 6. The CDR3 has 15 amino acids. The CDR3 loop is CASSFSGTGNYEQYF. CDR3 nucleotide sequence: TGTGCCAGCAGCTTTTCCGGGACAGGGAACTACGAGCAGTACTTC.